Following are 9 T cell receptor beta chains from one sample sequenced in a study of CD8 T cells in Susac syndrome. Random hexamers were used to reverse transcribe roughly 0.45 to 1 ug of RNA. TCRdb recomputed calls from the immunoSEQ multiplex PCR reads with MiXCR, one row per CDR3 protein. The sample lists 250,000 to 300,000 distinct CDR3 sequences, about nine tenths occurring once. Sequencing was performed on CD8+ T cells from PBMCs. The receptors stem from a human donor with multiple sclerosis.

The CDR3 reads CASTMGYEQYF. The CDR3 DNA follows: TGTGCCAGCACGATGGGCTACGAGCAGTACTTC. V is TRBV6-5 and J is TRBJ2-7; D unresolved. Germline-derived CDR1 and CDR2 are MNHEY and SVGAGI. The CDR3 has 11 residues. V was trimmed by 7 bases and J by 3 bases, leaving 7 bases between them.

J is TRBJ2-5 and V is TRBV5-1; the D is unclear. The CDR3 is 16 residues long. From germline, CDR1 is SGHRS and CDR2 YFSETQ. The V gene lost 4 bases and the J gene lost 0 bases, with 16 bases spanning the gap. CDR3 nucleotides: TGCGCCAGCAGCCTCCAGAGCCCGCGCTACCAAGAGACCCAGTACTTC. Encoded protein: CASSLQSPRYQETQYF.

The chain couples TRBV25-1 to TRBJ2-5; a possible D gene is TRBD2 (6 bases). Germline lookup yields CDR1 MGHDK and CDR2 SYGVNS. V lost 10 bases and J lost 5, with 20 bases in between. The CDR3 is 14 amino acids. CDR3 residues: CANSPQTSQETQYF. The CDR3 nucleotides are TGTGCCAACAGCCCACAGACTAGTCAGGAGACCCAGTACTTC.

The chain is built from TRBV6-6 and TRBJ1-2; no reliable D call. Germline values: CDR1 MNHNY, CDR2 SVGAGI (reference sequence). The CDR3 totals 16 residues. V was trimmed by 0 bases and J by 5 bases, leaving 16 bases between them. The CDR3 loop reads CASSYSAGADPYGYTF. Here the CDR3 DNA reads TGTGCCAGCAGTTACTCAGCAGGAGCCGACCCGTATGGCTACACCTTC.

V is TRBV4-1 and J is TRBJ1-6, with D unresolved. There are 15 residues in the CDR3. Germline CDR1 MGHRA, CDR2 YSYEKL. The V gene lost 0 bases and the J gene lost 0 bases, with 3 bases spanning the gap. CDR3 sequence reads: CASSQESSYNSPLHF. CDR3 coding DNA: TGCGCCAGCAGCCAAGAAAGCTCCTATAATTCACCCCTCCACTTT.

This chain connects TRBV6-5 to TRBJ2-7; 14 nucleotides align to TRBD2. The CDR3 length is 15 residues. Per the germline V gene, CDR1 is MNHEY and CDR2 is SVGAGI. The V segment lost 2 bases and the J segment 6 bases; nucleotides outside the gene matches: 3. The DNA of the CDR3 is TGTGCCAGCAGTTACCAGGGACTAGCGGGAGTCGAGCAGTACTTC. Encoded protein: CASSYQGLAGVEQYF.

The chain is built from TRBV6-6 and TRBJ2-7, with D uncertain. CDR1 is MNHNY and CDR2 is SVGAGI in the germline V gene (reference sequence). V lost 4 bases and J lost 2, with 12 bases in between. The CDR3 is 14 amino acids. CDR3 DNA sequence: TGTGCCAGCAGTTTGTCGATGGGCCCCTACGAGCAGTACTTC. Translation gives CASSLSMGPYEQYF.

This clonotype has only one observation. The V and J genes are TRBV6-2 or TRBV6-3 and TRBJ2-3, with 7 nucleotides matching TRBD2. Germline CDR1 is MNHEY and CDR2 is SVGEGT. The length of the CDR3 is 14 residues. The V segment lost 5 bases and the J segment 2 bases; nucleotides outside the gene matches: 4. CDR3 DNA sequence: TGTGCCAGCAGTGAGCTAGCGGCCACAGATACGCAGTATTTT. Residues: CASSELAATDTQYF.

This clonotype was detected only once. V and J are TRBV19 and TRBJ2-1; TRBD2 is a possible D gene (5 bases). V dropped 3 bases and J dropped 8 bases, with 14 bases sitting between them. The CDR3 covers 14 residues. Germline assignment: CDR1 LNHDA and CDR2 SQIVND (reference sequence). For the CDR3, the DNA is TGTGCCAGTAGTATTCCTAGCACGGTTGATGAGCAGTTCTTC. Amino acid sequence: CASSIPSTVDEQFF.